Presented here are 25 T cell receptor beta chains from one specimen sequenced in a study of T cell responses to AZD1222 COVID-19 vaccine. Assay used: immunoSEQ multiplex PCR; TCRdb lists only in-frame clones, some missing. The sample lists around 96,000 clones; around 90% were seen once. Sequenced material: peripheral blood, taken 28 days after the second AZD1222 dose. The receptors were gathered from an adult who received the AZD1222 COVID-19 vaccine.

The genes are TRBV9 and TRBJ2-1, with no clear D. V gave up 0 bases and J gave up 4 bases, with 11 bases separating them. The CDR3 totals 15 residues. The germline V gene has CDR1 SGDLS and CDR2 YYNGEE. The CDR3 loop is CASSVEGTEYNEQFF. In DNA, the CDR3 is TGTGCCAGCAGCGTAGAAGGTACCGAGTACAATGAGCAGTTCTTC.

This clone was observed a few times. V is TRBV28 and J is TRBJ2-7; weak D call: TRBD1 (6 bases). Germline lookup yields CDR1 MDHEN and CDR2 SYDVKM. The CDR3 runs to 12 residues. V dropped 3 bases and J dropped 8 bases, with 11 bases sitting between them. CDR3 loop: CASSFQGTKQYF. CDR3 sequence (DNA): TGTGCCAGCAGTTTCCAAGGGACAAAGCAGTACTTC.

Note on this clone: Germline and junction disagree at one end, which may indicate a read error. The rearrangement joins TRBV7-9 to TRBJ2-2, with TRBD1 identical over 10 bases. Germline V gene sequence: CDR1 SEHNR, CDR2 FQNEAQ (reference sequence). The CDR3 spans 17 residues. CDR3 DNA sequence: TGTGCCAGCAGCTTAGGCGGGACAGGGGCGACCACCAGGGAGCTGTTTTTT. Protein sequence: CASSLGGTGATTRELFF.

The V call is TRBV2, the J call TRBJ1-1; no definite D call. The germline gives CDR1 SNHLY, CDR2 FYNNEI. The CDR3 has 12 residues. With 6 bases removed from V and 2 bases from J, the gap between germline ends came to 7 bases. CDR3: CASRTVNTEAFF. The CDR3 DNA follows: TGTGCCAGCAGAACAGTCAACACTGAAGCTTTCTTT.

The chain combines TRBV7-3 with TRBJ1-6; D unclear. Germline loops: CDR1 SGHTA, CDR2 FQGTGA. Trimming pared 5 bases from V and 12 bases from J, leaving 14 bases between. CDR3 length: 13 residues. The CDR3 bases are TGTGCCAGCAGCGCTCAAAGGTTAGGACCCCTCCACTTT. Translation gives CASSAQRLGPLHF.

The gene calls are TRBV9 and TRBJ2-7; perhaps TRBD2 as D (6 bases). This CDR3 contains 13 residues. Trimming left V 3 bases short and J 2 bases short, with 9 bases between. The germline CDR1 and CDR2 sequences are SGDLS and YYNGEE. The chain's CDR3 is CASSDGGAYEQYF. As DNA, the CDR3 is TGTGCCAGCAGCGACGGCGGGGCCTACGAGCAGTACTTC. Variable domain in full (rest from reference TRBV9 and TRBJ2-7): DSGVTQTPKHLITATGQRVTLRCSPRSGDLSVYWYQQSLDQGLQFLIQYYNGEERAKGNILERFSAQQFPDLHSELNLSSLELGDSALYFCASSDGGAYEQYFGPGTRLTVT.

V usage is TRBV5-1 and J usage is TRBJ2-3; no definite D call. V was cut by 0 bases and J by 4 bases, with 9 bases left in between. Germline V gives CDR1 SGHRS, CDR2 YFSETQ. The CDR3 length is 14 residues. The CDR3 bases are TGCGCCAGCAGCTTGGCCCCGGGTCCAGATACGCAGTATTTT. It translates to CASSLAPGPDTQYF.

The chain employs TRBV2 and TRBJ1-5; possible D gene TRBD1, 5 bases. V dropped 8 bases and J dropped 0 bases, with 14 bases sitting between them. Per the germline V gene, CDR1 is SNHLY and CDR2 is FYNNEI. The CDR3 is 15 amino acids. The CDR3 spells CASQKVQGSNQPQHF. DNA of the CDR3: TGTGCCAGCCAGAAGGTCCAGGGTAGCAATCAGCCCCAGCATTTT. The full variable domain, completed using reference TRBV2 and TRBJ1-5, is EPEVTQTPSHQVTQMGQEVILRCVPISNHLYFYWYRQILGQKVEFLVSFYNNEISEKSEIFDDQFSVERPDGSNFTLKIRSTKLEDSAMYFCASQKVQGSNQPQHFGDGTRLSIL.

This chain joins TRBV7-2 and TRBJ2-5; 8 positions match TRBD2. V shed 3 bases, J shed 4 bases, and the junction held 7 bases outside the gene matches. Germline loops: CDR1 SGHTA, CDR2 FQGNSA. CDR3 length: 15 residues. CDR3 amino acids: CASSFSSGLVETQYF. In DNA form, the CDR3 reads TGTGCCAGCAGCTTTTCTAGCGGGTTGGTAGAGACCCAGTACTTC.

The CDR3 DNA is TGCAGCGTCACGACGGTTCATGGCTACACCTTC. It codes for CSVTTVHGYTF. The chain carries TRBV29-1 and TRBJ1-2, with no clear D. Trimming removed 6 bases at V and 6 bases at J, with 11 bases between. The V gene's germline CDR1 is SQVTM and CDR2 ANQGSEA. The length of the CDR3 is 11 residues.

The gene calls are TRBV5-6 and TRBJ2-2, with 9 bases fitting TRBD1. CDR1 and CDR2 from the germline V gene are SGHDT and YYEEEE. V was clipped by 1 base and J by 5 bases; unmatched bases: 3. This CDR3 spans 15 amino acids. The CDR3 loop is CASSLFGQGTGELFF. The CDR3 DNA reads TGTGCCAGCAGCTTGTTCGGACAGGGGACCGGGGAGCTGTTTTTT.

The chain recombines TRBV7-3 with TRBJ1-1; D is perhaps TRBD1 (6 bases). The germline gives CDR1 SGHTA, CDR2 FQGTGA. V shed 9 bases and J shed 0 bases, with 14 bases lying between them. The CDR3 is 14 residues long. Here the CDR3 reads CASRKDSMNTEAFF. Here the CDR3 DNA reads TGTGCCAGTCGGAAGGACAGCATGAACACTGAAGCTTTCTTT.

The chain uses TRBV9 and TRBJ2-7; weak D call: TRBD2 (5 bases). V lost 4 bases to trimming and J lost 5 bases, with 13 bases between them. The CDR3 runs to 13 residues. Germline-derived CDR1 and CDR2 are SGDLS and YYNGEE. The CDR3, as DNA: TGTGCCAGCAGCCCCACGGGATTCAACGAGCAGTACTTC. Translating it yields CASSPTGFNEQYF.

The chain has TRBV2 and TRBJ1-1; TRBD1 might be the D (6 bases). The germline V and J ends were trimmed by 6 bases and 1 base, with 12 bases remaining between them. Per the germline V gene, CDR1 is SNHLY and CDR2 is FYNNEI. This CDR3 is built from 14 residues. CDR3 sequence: CASSLVGGNTEAFF. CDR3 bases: TGTGCCAGCAGCCTCGTAGGGGGGAACACTGAAGCTTTCTTT.

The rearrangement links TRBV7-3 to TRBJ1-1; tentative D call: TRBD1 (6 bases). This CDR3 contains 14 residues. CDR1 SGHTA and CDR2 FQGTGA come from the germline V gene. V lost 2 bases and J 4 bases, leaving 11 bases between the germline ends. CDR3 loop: CASSLDRGITEAFF. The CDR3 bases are TGTGCCAGCAGCTTAGATAGGGGGATCACTGAAGCTTTCTTT.

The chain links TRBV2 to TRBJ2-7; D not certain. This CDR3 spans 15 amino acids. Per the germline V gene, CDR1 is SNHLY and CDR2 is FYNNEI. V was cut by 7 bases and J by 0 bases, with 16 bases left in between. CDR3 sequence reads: CASTPWAVSSYEQYF. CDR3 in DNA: TGTGCCAGCACCCCATGGGCGGTATCCTCCTACGAGCAGTACTTC.

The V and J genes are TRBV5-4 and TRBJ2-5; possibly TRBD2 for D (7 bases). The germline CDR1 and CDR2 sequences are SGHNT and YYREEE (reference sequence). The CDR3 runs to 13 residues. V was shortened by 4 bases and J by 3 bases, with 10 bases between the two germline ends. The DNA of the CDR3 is TGTGCCAGCAGCGAAGGGGGGGAAGAGACCCAGTACTTC. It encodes CASSEGGEETQYF.

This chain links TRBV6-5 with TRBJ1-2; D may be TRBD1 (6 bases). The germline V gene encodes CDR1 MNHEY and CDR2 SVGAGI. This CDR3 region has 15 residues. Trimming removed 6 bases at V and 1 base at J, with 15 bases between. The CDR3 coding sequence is TGTGCCAGCAGGTTCCGGGACACCCATAACTATGGCTACACCTTC. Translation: CASRFRDTHNYGYTF.

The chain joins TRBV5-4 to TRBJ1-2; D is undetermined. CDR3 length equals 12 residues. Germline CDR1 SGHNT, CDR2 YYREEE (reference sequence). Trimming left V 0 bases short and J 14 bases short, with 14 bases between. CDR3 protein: CASSLEWQSGTF. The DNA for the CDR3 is TGTGCCAGCAGCTTGGAATGGCAGAGTGGAACCTTC.

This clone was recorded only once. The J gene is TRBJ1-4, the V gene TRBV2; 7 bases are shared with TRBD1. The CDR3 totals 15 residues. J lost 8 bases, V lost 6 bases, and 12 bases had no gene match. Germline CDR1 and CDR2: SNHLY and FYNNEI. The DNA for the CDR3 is TGTGCCAGCAGAGGGGACAGACACCCGGTGGAAAAACTGTTTTTT. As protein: CASRGDRHPVEKLFF.

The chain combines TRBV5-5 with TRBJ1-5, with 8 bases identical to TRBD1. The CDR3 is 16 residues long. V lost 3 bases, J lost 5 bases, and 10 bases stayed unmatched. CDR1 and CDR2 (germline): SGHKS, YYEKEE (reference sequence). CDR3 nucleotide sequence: TGTGCCAGCAGCTCAGGACAGGGAAGAAGGGATCAGCCCCAGCATTTT. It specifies CASSSGQGRRDQPQHF.

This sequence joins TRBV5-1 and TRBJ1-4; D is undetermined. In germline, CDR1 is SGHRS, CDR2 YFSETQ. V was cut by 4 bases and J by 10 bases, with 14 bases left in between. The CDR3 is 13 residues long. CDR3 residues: CASSPGAVGKLFF. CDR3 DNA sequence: TGCGCCAGCAGCCCTGGCGCAGTGGGAAAACTGTTTTTT.

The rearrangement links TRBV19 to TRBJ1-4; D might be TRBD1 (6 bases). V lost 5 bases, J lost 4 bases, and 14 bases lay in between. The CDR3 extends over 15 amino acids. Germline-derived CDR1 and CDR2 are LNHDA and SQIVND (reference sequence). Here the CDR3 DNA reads TGTGCCAGTAGTTTCACAGGGAAGCATAATGAAAAACTGTTTTTT. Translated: CASSFTGKHNEKLFF.

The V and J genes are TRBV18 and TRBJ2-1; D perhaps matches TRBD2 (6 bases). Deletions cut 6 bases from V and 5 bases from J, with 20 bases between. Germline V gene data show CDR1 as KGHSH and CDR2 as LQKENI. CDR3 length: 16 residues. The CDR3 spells CASSQGPGRRDNEQFF. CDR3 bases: TGTGCCAGCTCCCAGGGACCAGGGAGGCGAGACAATGAGCAGTTCTTC.

The CDR3 reads CASSINRYRGLAGELFF. The CDR3 DNA follows: TGTGCCAGTAGTATAAACCGATACAGGGGACTTGCGGGGGAGCTGTTTTTT. The rearrangement uses TRBV19 and TRBJ2-2, with TRBD1 as a possible D gene (7 bases). The CDR3 contains 17 residues. Trimming took 2 bases from V and 8 from J, leaving 21 bases between them. The germline CDR1 and CDR2 sequences are LNHDA and SQIVND (reference sequence). Together with reference TRBV19 and TRBJ2-2, the CDR3 gives the full variable domain: DGGITQSPKYLFRKEGQNVTLSCEQNLNHDAMYWYRQDPGQGLRLIYYSQIVNDFQKGDIAEGYSVSREKKESFPLTVTSAQKNPTAFYLCASSINRYRGLAGELFFGEGSRLTVL.